This record looks at one T cell receptor beta chain sequence and its context. What it binds is unknown. Using its own MiXCR run on the PCR reads, TCRdb lists one record per CDR3 protein. The repertoire includes hundreds of thousands of distinct CDR3 sequences, about 20% of them detected once, and roughly 0.9% sits in the top ten. CDR1 and CDR2 (germline): MGHRA, YSYEKL. Germline trimming cut 2 bases from V and 7 bases from J; bases unmatched to any gene: 7. The CDR3 length is 17 residues. These data come from a study of molecular identifiers for immune sequencing clone quantification. Broader study findings: It was shown that clones above 20 RNA copies held over 97% of effector molecules, but under 1% in naive cells.

This rearrangement joins TRBV4-1 to TRBJ2-1, with 14 bases identical to TRBD2. Sequences were obtained from naive CD8+ T cells from blood, with Jurkat cell RNA spiked in. Specified subset: FACS-sorted CD8+CD4-CCR7+CD45RA+ naive T cells. The TCR comes from a human donor in good health. Some libraries in this study had Jurkat cell RNA spiked in. This CDR3 is CASSQQTSGGASNEQFF. The DNA of the CDR3 is TGCGCCAGCAGCCAACAGACTAGCGGGGGGGCCTCGAATGAGCAGTTCTTC.